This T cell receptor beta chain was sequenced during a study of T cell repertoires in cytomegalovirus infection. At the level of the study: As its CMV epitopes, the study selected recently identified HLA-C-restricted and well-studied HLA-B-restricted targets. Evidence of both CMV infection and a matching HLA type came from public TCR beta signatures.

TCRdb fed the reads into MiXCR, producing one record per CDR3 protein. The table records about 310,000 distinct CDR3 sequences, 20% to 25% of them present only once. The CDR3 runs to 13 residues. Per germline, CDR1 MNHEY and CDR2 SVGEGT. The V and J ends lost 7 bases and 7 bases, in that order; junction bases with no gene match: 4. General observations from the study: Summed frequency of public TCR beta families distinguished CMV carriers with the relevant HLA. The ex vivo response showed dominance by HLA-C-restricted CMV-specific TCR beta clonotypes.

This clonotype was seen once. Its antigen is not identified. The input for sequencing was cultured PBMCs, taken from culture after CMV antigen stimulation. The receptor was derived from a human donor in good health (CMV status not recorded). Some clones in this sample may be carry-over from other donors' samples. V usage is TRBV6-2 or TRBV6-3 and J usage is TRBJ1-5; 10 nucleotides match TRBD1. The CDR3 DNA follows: TGTGCCAGCATGGACAGGGGGAGCCAGCCCCAGCATTTT. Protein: CASMDRGSQPQHF.